Shown below are 26 T cell receptor beta chains from a single sample sequenced in a study of beta chain features in type 1 diabetes. These TCRs are of unknown antigen specificity. TCRB transcripts that were expressed got sequenced, as all of the isolated RNA had been reverse transcribed. Clones were read by immunoSEQ multiplex PCR, and TCRdb kept only the in-frame ones, dropping some. The repertoire has around 360,000 clones, around 12% of them found once; the top ten carry around 0.0099%. Findings of the study overall: In all four CD4+ subsets, TCRB CDR3 length was significantly, moderately reduced in type 1 diabetes.

Source material: naive CD4+ T cells from blood. These receptors were collected from a woman in her late teens or twenties with type 1 diabetes.

The CDR3 spells CASSQATARDMNTEAFF. CDR3 in DNA: TGTGCCAGCAGCCAAGCGACAGCAAGAGACATGAACACTGAAGCTTTCTTT. The gene calls are TRBV4-2 and TRBJ1-1, with D perhaps matching TRBD1 (5 bases). The CDR3 is 17 residues long. The germline V gene encodes CDR1 LGHNA and CDR2 YNFKEQ. The V end lost 1 base, the J end lost 0 bases, and 15 bases lay between the germline ends.

The sample holds a few counts of this clone. The chain links TRBV20-1 to TRBJ2-1; no firm D call. The CDR3 is made up of 11 amino acids. Looked up from germline, CDR1 is DFQATT and CDR2 is SNEGSKA (reference sequence). V lost 7 bases, J lost 7 bases, and 11 bases lay in between. The CDR3 sequence is CSVVPTNEQFF. CDR3 DNA: TGCAGTGTTGTTCCGACAAATGAGCAGTTCTTC.

The chain combines TRBV4-3 with TRBJ2-6; D is unclear. Trimming pared 4 bases from V and 0 bases from J, leaving 10 bases between. Looked up from germline, CDR1 is LGHNA and CDR2 is YSLEER. The CDR3 is made up of 16 amino acids. The CDR3 region is CASSLGWASGANVLTF. CDR3 nucleotides: TGCGCCAGCAGCCTCGGTTGGGCCTCTGGGGCCAACGTCCTGACTTTC.

This chain uses TRBV6-5 with TRBJ2-1; no clear D gene. Germline V gene lookup returns CDR1 MNHEY and CDR2 SVGAGI. The ends were cut back, 5 bases at V and 0 bases at J, with 11 bases in the middle. The CDR3 covers 15 residues. CDR3 in DNA: TGTGCCAGCAGTCGTTCTCGGAGCTCCTACAATGAGCAGTTCTTC. This encodes CASSRSRSSYNEQFF.

This clone occurred a few times. The V gene is TRBV6-1, the J gene TRBJ2-1; D perhaps matches TRBD2 (6 bases). From germline, CDR1 is MNHNS and CDR2 SASEGT. The CDR3 is 14 amino acids. With 6 bases removed from V and 6 bases from J, the gap between germline ends came to 15 bases. The CDR3 loop is CASSPLGDFNEQFF. The CDR3 DNA reads as TGTGCCAGCAGCCCCCTCGGGGACTTCAATGAGCAGTTCTTC.

V gene TRBV28 combines with J gene TRBJ1-5; 7 bases align to TRBD1. V shed 6 bases and J 3 bases; nucleotides not matched to a gene: 14. The germline CDR1 and CDR2 sequences are MDHEN and SYDVKM. The CDR3 is made up of 17 amino acids. The chain's CDR3 is CASSRSWAGGPNQPQHF. In DNA, the CDR3 is TGTGCCAGCAGCCGATCATGGGCAGGGGGTCCCAATCAGCCCCAGCATTTT.

This clone came up a few times. At the DNA level, this CDR3 is encoded by other sequences in the same sample as well. The V gene is TRBV5-1, the J gene TRBJ2-1, with 7 bases lining up with TRBD2. Germline assignment: CDR1 SGHRS and CDR2 YFSETQ. The CDR3 covers 14 residues. J gave up 4 bases and V 4 bases, and 5 bases lay outside the gene matches. CDR3 sequence reads: CASSPGGSYNEQFF. The DNA for the CDR3 is TGCGCCAGCAGCCCCGGGGGGTCGTACAATGAGCAGTTCTTC.

This clone was picked up a small number of times. The J gene is TRBJ1-2, the V gene TRBV29-1; the D is unclear. Germline V gene data show CDR1 as SQVTM and CDR2 as ANQGSEA. The V gene lost 2 bases and the J gene lost 4 bases, with 5 bases spanning the gap. The CDR3 is 11 amino acids. Here the CDR3 DNA reads TGCAGCGTTGAACTCGGCTATGGCTACACCTTC. This codes for CSVELGYGYTF.

This clone has just a few counts. The V call is TRBV18, the J call TRBJ2-1; TRBD1 aligns across 7 bases. The CDR3 contains 13 residues. The V and J ends lost 4 bases and 6 bases, in that order; junction bases with no gene match: 3. CDR1 and CDR2 from the germline V gene are KGHSH and LQKENI. CDR3 nucleotide sequence: TGTGCCAGCTCACAAGACAGGGTCAATGAGCAGTTCTTC. Protein product: CASSQDRVNEQFF.

This clone was counted between two and nine times. V usage is TRBV4-3 and J usage is TRBJ2-1, with 9 bases identical to TRBD2. This CDR3 comprises 16 residues. With 1 base clipped from V and 3 bases from J, the junction kept 4 bases outside the gene matches. In germline, CDR1 is LGHNA, CDR2 YSLEER. CDR3 DNA: TGCGCCAGCAGCCAAGTCGCGGGAGGGTTCTACAATGAGCAGTTCTTC. Its translation is CASSQVAGGFYNEQFF.

V and J are TRBV6-6 and TRBJ2-5; no clear D gene. This CDR3 is 12 amino acids long. V was clipped by 7 bases and J by 2 bases, with 8 bases between them. The germline V gene encodes CDR1 MNHNY and CDR2 SVGAGI (reference sequence). CDR3 sequence (DNA): TGTGCCAGCACTGGCTGGCAAGAGACCCAGTACTTC. Its translation is CASTGWQETQYF.

The rearrangement links TRBV10-3 to TRBJ2-5, with TRBD1 matching over 10 bases. There are 14 residues in the CDR3. Germline-derived CDR1 and CDR2 are ENHRY and SYGVKD. Germline trimming cut 6 bases from V and 5 bases from J; bases unmatched to any gene: 6. Here the CDR3 reads CAIRDGTGDETQYF. The DNA of the CDR3 is TGTGCCATCAGGGACGGGACAGGGGATGAGACCCAGTACTTC.

This clone was counted only a few times. The V call is TRBV30, the J call TRBJ2-1; TRBD2 agrees at 7 bases. Losses at the gene ends were 3 bases for V and 0 bases for J; bases not matched to a gene: 14. This CDR3 comprises 18 residues. The germline CDR1 and CDR2 sequences are GTSNPN and SVGIG (reference sequence). The DNA of the CDR3 is TGTGCCTGGAGCCGATTCTCCTGGACTAGTAACTCCTACAATGAGCAGTTCTTC. Its translation is CAWSRFSWTSNSYNEQFF.

The V gene is TRBV19, the J gene TRBJ1-2, with TRBD1 as a possible D gene (5 bases). Between the trimmed V and J ends, which lost 7 bases and 0 bases, there was a span of 18 bases. Germline V gene data show CDR1 as LNHDA and CDR2 as SQIVND (reference sequence). This CDR3 comprises 16 residues. In DNA, the CDR3 is TGTGCCAGTACCCCAGGGCGGGAAAGAACTAACTATGGCTACACCTTC. As protein: CASTPGRERTNYGYTF.

This clone was seen a handful of times. The J gene is TRBJ2-7, the V gene TRBV5-6, with a weak D call TRBD2 (6 bases). The CDR3 totals 13 residues. Germline V lookup: CDR1 SGHDT, CDR2 YYEEEE. V was trimmed by 6 bases and J by 4 bases, leaving 14 bases between them. CDR3 sequence: CASNQAGTYEQYF. CDR3 nucleotides: TGTGCCAGCAACCAAGCGGGCACTTACGAGCAGTACTTC.

The genes are TRBV28 and TRBJ1-1, with TRBD1 matching over 7 bases. The length of the CDR3 is 14 residues. From germline, CDR1 is MDHEN and CDR2 SYDVKM. J lost 1 base, V lost 6 bases, and 5 bases had no gene match. The CDR3 nucleotides are TGTGCCAGCAGCTTCGACAGGGCGAACACTGAAGCTTTCTTT. This gives the protein CASSFDRANTEAFF.

This clone was counted a few times. V and J are TRBV5-1 and TRBJ2-5; 7 nucleotides align to TRBD1. The CDR3 has 13 amino acids. V trimming: 4 bases; J trimming: 7 bases; junction bases outside the gene matches: 7. The germline CDR1 and CDR2 sequences are SGHRS and YFSETQ. DNA for the CDR3: TGCGCCAGCAGCCCAGGGACAGAGGCGACCCAGTACTTC. It specifies CASSPGTEATQYF.

A note on this clone: Other DNA sequences in this sample translate to the same CDR3. The chain recombines TRBV6-5 with TRBJ2-5, with a possible D match to TRBD1 (6 bases). Germline V gives CDR1 MNHEY, CDR2 SVGAGI. There are 13 residues in the CDR3. Trimming took 6 bases from V and 5 from J, leaving 13 bases between them. CDR3 sequence reads: CASSLQGGETQYF. CDR3 DNA: TGTGCCAGCAGCCTACAGGGCGGGGAGACCCAGTACTTC.

A few counts support this clone. This chain links TRBV5-1 with TRBJ2-7; 10 bases line up with TRBD2. J gave up 2 bases and V 1 base, and 3 bases lay outside the gene matches. The germline V gene encodes CDR1 SGHRS and CDR2 YFSETQ. The CDR3 is made up of 15 amino acids. CDR3 bases: TGCGCCAGCAGCTTGTCACTAGCGGGAACCTACGAGCAGTACTTC. It translates to CASSLSLAGTYEQYF.

The gene calls are TRBV28 and TRBJ2-7; D ambiguous. Germline V gene lookup returns CDR1 MDHEN and CDR2 SYDVKM. V was shortened by 3 bases and J by 1 base, with 7 bases between the two germline ends. This CDR3 is 13 amino acids long. CDR3 DNA sequence: TGTGCCAGCAGTTTTGAGCTTTCCTACGAGCAGTACTTC. Translated: CASSFELSYEQYF.

CDR3 sequence reads: CASSPTGTGSGEQFF. The CDR3 DNA is TGTGCCAGCAGCCCAACCGGGACAGGGTCCGGGGAGCAGTTCTTC. This chain uses TRBV27 with TRBJ2-1, with 9 positions matching TRBD1. Unmatched junction bases numbered 13, after V lost 6 bases and J lost 10 bases. CDR3 length: 15 residues. The germline V gene encodes CDR1 MNHEY and CDR2 SMNVEV (reference sequence).

This clone has a handful of counts. V is TRBV18 and J is TRBJ2-6, with D unresolved. V lost 3 bases, J lost 0 bases, and 15 bases lay in between. Looked up from germline, CDR1 is KGHSH and CDR2 is LQKENI. The CDR3 runs to 18 residues. The CDR3 DNA is TGTGCCAGCTCACCCATCACATCAATGAACTCTGGGGCCAACGTCCTGACTTTC. This encodes CASSPITSMNSGANVLTF.

V is TRBV7-9 and J is TRBJ1-6, with 7 bases matching TRBD1. V gave up 5 bases and J gave up 9 bases; unmatched junction bases: 10. Germline V gene sequence: CDR1 SEHNR, CDR2 FQNEAQ (reference sequence). This CDR3 is 15 amino acids long. CDR3 region: CASSLGTVLSSPLHF. CDR3 DNA sequence: TGTGCCAGCAGCCTCGGGACAGTCCTAAGTTCACCCCTCCACTTT.

The chain joins TRBV9 to TRBJ2-3; D gene ambiguous. V was trimmed by 2 bases and J by 10 bases, leaving 8 bases between them. This CDR3 has 11 residues. CDR1 is SGDLS and CDR2 is YYNGEE in the germline V gene. Here the CDR3 DNA reads TGTGCCAGCAGCGTGGGCAGTGCGCAGTATTTT. Its translation is CASSVGSAQYF. Full variable domain (outside the CDR3, taken from reference TRBV9 and TRBJ2-3): DSGVTQTPKHLITATGQRVTLRCSPRSGDLSVYWYQQSLDQGLQFLIQYYNGEERAKGNILERFSAQQFPDLHSELNLSSLELGDSALYFCASSVGSAQYFGPGTRLTVL.

This chain joins TRBV19 and TRBJ1-2, with 7 bases that match TRBD1. Germline trimming cut 5 bases from V and 0 bases from J; bases unmatched to any gene: 6. The CDR3 sequence is 15 residues long. CDR1 and CDR2 from the germline V gene are LNHDA and SQIVND (reference sequence). The CDR3 loop reads CASSYSGQSNYGYTF. In nucleotides, the CDR3 is TGTGCCAGTAGTTATTCGGGACAGTCTAACTATGGCTACACCTTC.

V usage is TRBV14 and J usage is TRBJ2-1, with TRBD2 matching 11 bases. The V and J ends lost 3 bases and 4 bases, in that order; junction bases with no gene match: 5. Germline CDR1 is SGHDN and CDR2 is FVKESK. The CDR3 length is 16 residues. Here the CDR3 DNA reads TGTGCCAGCAGCCAGCTAGCGGGAGGCCTATACAATGAGCAGTTCTTC. Its translation: CASSQLAGGLYNEQFF.